This T cell receptor beta chain emerged from a study of cytomegalovirus exposure and HLA in healthy donors. Study conclusions and caveats: CMV serostatus alone was available as immune exposure information. After further analysis at a later stage, under 20,000 TCR beta sequences were associated with HLA alleles at 0.05 false discovery rate.

CDR1 SGHKS and CDR2 YYEKEE come from the germline V gene (reference sequence). V lost 4 bases, J lost 12 bases, and 16 bases stayed unmatched. The CDR3 loop spans 15 amino acids. As to this clone: The antigen is not known.

The PCR was carried out with 60 Vbeta primers and 13 Jbeta primers. TCRdb keeps only in-frame clones here, not all; method: immunoSEQ multiplex PCR. The profile shows about 140,000 clones, roughly 79% of them singletons. The V call is TRBV5-5, the J call TRBJ2-1, with TRBD1 identical over 7 bases. This clonotype was sampled from a young man in good health and CMV-seropositive. The specimen sequenced was PBMCs. The CDR3 loop is CASSLLQAQGTGQFF. CDR3 nucleotides: TGTGCCAGCAGCCTCCTCCAGGCACAGGGGACCGGGCAGTTCTTC.